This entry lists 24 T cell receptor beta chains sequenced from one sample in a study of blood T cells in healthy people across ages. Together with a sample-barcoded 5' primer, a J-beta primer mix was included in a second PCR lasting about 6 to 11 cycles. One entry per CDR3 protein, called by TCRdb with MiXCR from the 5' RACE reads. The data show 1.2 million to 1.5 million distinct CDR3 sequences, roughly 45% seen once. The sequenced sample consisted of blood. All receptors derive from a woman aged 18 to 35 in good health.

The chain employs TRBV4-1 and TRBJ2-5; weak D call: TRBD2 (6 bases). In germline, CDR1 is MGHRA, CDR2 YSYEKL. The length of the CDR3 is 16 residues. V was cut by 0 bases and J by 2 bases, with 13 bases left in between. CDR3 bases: TGCGCCAGCAGCCAAGATCCGCGGGGCCGGCAAGAGACCCAGTACTTC. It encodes CASSQDPRGRQETQYF.

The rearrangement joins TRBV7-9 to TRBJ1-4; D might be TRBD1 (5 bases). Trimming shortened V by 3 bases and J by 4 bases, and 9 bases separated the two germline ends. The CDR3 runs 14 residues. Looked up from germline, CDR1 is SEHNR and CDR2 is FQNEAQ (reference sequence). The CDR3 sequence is CASSLGLYNEKLFF. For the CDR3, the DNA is TGTGCCAGCAGCTTGGGGCTGTATAATGAAAAACTGTTTTTT.

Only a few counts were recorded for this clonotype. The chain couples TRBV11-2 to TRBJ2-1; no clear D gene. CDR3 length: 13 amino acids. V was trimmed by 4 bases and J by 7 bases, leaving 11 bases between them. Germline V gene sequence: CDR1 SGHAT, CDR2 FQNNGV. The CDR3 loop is CASSSLSRNEQFF. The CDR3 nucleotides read TGTGCCAGCAGCTCCCTTTCGAGAAATGAGCAGTTCTTC.

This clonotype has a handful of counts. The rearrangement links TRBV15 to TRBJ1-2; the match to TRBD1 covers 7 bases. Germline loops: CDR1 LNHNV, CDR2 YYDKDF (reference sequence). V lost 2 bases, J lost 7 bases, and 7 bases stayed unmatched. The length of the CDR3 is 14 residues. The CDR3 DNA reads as TGTGCCACCAGCAGATCCGGGACAGACCCTGGCTACACCTTC. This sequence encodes CATSRSGTDPGYTF.

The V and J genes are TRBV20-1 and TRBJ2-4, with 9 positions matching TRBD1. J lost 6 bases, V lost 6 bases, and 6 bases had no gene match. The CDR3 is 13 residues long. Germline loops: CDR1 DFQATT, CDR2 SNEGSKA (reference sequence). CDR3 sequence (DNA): TGCAGTGCGTCACCGGGACAGGGAAACATTCAGTACTTC. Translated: CSASPGQGNIQYF.

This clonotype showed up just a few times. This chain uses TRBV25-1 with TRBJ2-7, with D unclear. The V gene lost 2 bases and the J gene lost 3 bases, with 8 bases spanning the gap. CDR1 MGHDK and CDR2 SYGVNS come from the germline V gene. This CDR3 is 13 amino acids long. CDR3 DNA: TGTGCCAGCAGTGAAAATGGAGTCTACGAGCAGTACTTC. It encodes CASSENGVYEQYF.

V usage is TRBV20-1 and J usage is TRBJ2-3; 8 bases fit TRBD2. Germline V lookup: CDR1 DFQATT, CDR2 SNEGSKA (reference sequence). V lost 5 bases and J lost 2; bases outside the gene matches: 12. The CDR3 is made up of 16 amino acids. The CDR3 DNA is TGCAGTGCTGATAATCGGGGGGGCCTGGTCACAGATACGCAGTATTTT. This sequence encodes CSADNRGGLVTDTQYF.

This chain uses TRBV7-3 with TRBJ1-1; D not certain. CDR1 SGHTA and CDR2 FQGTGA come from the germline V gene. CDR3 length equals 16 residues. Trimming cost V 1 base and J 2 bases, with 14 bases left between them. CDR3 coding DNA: TGTGCCAGCAGCTTAAGGAGCAAGGGCGGAAACACTGAAGCTTTCTTT. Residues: CASSLRSKGGNTEAFF.

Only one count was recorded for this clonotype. CDR3 protein: CAISDSDRGGTEAFF. CDR3 coding DNA: TGTGCCATCAGTGACTCGGACAGGGGAGGCACTGAAGCTTTCTTT. The chain uses TRBV10-3 and TRBJ1-1; TRBD1 matches at 9 bases. Germline CDR1 reads ENHRY; CDR2 reads SYGVKD. There are 15 residues in the CDR3. Trimming at V came to 3 bases and at J to 4 bases, leaving 6 bases not matched to a gene.

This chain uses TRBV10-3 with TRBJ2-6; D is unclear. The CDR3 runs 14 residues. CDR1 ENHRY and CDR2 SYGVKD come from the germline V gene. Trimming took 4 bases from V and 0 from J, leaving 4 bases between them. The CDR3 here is CAISGLSGANVLTF. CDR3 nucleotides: TGTGCCATCAGTGGGCTCTCTGGGGCCAACGTCCTGACTTTC.

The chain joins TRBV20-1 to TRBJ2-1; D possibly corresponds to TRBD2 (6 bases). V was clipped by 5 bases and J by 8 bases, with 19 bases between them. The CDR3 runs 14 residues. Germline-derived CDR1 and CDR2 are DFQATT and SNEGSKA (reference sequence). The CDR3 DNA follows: TGCAGTGCTGCGGGGCCTTACGTCGTCCATGAGCAGTTCTTC. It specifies CSAAGPYVVHEQFF.

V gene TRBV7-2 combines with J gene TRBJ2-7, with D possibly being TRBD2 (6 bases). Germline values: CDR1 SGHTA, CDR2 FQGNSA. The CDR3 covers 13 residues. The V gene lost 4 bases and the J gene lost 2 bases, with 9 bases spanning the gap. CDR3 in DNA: TGTGCCAGCAGCTCAAGACTAGCCTACGAGCAGTACTTC. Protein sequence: CASSSRLAYEQYF.

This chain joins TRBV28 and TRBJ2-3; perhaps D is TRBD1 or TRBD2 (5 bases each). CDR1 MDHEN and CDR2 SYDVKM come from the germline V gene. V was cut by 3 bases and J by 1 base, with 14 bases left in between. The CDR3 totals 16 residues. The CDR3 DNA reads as TGTGCCAGCAGTTTCCCCCCCACGGGACGCACAGATACGCAGTATTTT. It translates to CASSFPPTGRTDTQYF.

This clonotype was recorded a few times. Here the CDR3 DNA reads TGTGCCAGCAGCGTGGAGAGCTATGGCTACACCTTC. Translated: CASSVESYGYTF. The gene calls are TRBV2 and TRBJ1-2, with D uncertain. CDR3 length: 12 residues. Trimming pared 6 bases from V and 4 bases from J, leaving 9 bases between. Per germline, CDR1 SNHLY and CDR2 FYNNEI. The whole variable domain, remainder taken from reference TRBV2 and TRBJ1-2, is EPEVTQTPSHQVTQMGQEVILRCVPISNHLYFYWYRQILGQKVEFLVSFYNNEISEKSEIFDDQFSVERPDGSNFTLKIRSTKLEDSAMYFCASSVESYGYTFGSGTRLTVV.

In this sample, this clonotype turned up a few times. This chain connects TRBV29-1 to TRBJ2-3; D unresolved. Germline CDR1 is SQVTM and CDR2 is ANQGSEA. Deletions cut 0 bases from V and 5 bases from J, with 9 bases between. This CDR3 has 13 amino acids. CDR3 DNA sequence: TGCAGCGTTGAAGAGGGTAATCTAGATACGCAGTATTTT. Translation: CSVEEGNLDTQYF.

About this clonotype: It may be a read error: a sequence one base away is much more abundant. The CDR3 region has the DNA TGCAGTGCGGGACGAGCGGACACAGATACGCAGTATTTT. Its translation: CSAGRADTDTQYF. The rearrangement links TRBV20-1 to TRBJ2-3; either TRBD1 or TRBD2 may supply D (5 bases each). Germline V gene lookup returns CDR1 DFQATT and CDR2 SNEGSKA (reference sequence). There are 13 residues in the CDR3. V lost 6 bases to trimming and J lost 2 bases, with 12 bases between them.

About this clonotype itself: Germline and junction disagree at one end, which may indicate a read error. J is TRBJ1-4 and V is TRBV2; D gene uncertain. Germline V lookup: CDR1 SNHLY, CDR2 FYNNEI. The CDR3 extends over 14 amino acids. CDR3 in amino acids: CASKSLATNEELFF. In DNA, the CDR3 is TGTGCCAGCAAATCACTCGCAACTAATGAAGAACTGTTTTTT.

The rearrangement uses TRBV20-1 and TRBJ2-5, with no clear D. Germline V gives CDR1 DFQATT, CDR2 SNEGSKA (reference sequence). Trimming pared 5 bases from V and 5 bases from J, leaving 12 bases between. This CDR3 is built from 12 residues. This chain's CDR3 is CSALGRHETQYF. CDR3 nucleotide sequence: TGCAGTGCTCTTGGGCGGCACGAGACCCAGTACTTC.

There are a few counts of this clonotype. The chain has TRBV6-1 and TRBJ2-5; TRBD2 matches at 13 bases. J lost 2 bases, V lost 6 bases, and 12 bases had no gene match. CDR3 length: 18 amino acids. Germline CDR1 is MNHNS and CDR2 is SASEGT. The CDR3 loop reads CASRELLAGGPKQETQYF. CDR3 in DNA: TGTGCCAGCAGGGAATTACTAGCGGGGGGGCCCAAGCAAGAGACCCAGTACTTC.

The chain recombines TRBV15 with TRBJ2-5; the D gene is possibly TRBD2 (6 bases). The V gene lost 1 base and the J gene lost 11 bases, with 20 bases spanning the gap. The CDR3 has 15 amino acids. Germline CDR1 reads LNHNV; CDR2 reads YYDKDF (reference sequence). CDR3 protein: CATSRGRETGNEQYF. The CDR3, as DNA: TGTGCCACCAGCAGAGGTCGGGAGACGGGGAATGAGCAGTACTTC.

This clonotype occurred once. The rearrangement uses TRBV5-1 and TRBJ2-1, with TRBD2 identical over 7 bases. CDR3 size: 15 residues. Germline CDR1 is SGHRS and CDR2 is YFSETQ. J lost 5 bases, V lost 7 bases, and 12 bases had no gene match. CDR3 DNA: TGCGCCAGCCCCTTGAGAGGGCTAGCGGACAATGAGCAGTTCTTC. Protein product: CASPLRGLADNEQFF.

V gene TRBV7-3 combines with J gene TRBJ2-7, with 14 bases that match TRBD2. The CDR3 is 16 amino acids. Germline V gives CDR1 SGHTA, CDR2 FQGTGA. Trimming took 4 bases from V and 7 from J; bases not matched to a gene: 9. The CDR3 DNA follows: TGTGCCAGCAGCTCTGGACTAGCGGGGGGTCTACGGGAGCAGTACTTC. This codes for CASSSGLAGGLREQYF.

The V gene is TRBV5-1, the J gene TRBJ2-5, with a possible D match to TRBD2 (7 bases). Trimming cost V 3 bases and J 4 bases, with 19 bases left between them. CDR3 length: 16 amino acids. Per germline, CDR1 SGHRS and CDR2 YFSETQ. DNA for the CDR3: TGCGCCAGCAGCTCCGGGGGGCTAGTCGCCGGAGAGACCCAGTACTTC. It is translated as CASSSGGLVAGETQYF. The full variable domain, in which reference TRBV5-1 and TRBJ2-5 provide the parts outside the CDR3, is KAGVTQTPRYLIKTRGQQVTLSCSPISGHRSVSWYQQTPGQGLQFLFEYFSETQRNKGNFPGRFSGRQFSNSRSEMNVSTLELGDSALYLCASSSGGLVAGETQYFGPGTRLLVL.

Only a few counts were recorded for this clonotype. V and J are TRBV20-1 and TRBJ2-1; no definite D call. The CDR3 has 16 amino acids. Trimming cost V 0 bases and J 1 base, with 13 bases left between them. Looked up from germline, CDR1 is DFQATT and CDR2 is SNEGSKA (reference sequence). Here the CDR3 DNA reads TGCAGTGCTAGAGACTTTGGGAAGGAGTCCTACAATGAGCAGTTCTTC. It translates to CSARDFGKESYNEQFF.